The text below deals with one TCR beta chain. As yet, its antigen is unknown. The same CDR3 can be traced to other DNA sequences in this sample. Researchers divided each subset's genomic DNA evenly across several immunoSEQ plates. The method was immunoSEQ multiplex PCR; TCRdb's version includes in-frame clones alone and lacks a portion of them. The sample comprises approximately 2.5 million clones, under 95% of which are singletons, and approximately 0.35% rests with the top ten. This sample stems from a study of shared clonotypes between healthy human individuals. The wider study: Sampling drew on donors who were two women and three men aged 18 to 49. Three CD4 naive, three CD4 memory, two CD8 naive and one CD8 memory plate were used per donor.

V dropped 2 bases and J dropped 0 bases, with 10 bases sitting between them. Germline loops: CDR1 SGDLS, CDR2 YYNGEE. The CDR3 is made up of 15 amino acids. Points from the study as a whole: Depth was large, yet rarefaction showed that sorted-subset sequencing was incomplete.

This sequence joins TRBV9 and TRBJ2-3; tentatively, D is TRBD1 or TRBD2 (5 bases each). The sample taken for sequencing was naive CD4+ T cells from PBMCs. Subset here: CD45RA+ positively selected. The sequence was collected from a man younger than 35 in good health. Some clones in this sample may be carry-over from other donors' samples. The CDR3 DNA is TGTGCCAGCAGCGTGGGACCAACTAGCACAGATACGCAGTATTTT. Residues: CASSVGPTSTDTQYF.